Below, 16 T cell receptor beta chains from the same sample are listed, as sequenced in a study of blood T cells in healthy people across ages. A second roughly 6 to 11 cycle PCR used barcoded and J-beta primers. Using its own MiXCR run on the 5' RACE reads, TCRdb lists one record per CDR3 protein. The sample has 1.8 million or so distinct CDR3 sequences; roughly 43% are singletons. The sample was blood. The receptors shown here come from a human donor in good health.

This clonotype showed up just once. The V gene is TRBV29-1, the J gene TRBJ1-4; no definite D call. Germline assignment: CDR1 SQVTM and CDR2 ANQGSEA. Trimming took 4 bases from V and 1 from J, leaving 10 bases between them. The CDR3 contains 14 residues. The CDR3 loop is CSVGPSGTNEKLFF. DNA for the CDR3: TGCAGCGTTGGACCCTCAGGAACTAATGAAAAACTGTTTTTT.

CDR3 residues: CASSLRGGRSYNEQFF. The CDR3 coding sequence is TGTGCCAGCAGCTTACGGGGGGGACGCTCCTACAATGAGCAGTTCTTC. The rearrangement uses TRBV13 and TRBJ2-1; 8 positions agree with TRBD2. The CDR3 spans 16 residues. Trimming at V came to 2 bases and at J to 0 bases, leaving 3 bases not matched to a gene. The germline CDR1 and CDR2 sequences are PRHDT and FYEKMQ (reference sequence).

This clonotype appeared many times. V gene TRBV7-3 combines with J gene TRBJ2-4; TRBD2 might be the D (5 bases). Between the trimmed V and J ends, which lost 4 bases and 8 bases, there was a span of 12 bases. The germline V gene has CDR1 SGHTA and CDR2 FQGTGA. The CDR3 length is 13 residues. CDR3 in DNA: TGTGCCAGCAGCTACGAGAGGGATGACATTCAGTACTTC. Its translation: CASSYERDDIQYF.

The chain carries TRBV20-1 and TRBJ2-1; 9 bases are shared with TRBD2. The CDR3 loop spans 15 amino acids. The V and J ends lost 5 bases and 5 bases, in that order; junction bases with no gene match: 10. CDR1 and CDR2 from the germline V gene are DFQATT and SNEGSKA (reference sequence). CDR3: CSAFPGTSSHNEQFF. DNA for the CDR3: TGCAGTGCTTTTCCCGGGACTAGCAGCCACAATGAGCAGTTCTTC.

This clonotype was counted between two and nine times. The junction and the germline gene differ at one end; a read error may be behind it. This rearrangement joins TRBV6-4 to TRBJ2-1; 8 bases are a match to TRBD2. The CDR3 length is 12 residues. Germline V gene sequence: CDR1 MRHNA, CDR2 SNTAGT. The CDR3 spells CAGSDERGEQFF. CDR3 DNA: TGTGCCGGCAGTGACGAGCGGGGGGAGCAGTTCTTC.

This chain connects TRBV2 to TRBJ2-1; 10 bases map to TRBD2. This CDR3 is built from 16 residues. Germline assignment: CDR1 SNHLY and CDR2 FYNNEI. After removal of 5 bases from V and 6 bases from J, the junction contained 10 bases not matched to a gene. CDR3 region: CASSPGGTSVLNEQFF. DNA for the CDR3: TGTGCCAGCAGTCCCGGGGGGACTAGCGTACTCAATGAGCAGTTCTTC.

With respect to this clonotype: A much larger clone is a single base away; this may be a read error. The J gene is TRBJ2-7, the V gene TRBV29-1, with a weak D call TRBD1 (5 bases). Germline values: CDR1 SQVTM, CDR2 ANQGSEA. V lost 1 base and J 4 bases, leaving 11 bases between the germline ends. CDR3 length equals 13 residues. The CDR3 DNA sequence: TGCAGCGTTGAAGTAGGGGCGACTTACGAGCAGTACTTC. Its protein product is CSVEVGATYEQYF.

This clonotype was seen a handful of times. V gene TRBV18 combines with J gene TRBJ2-1, with 13 bases identical to TRBD2. Per the germline V gene, CDR1 is KGHSH and CDR2 is LQKENI. J gave up 11 bases and V 4 bases, and 11 bases lay outside the gene matches. The CDR3 contains 16 residues. This chain's CDR3 is CASSLNPGLAGSKQFF. The DNA of the CDR3 is TGTGCCAGCTCACTAAACCCGGGACTAGCGGGGAGTAAGCAGTTCTTC.

This clonotype was detected a few times. The CDR3 nucleotides are TGTGCCAGCAAACCCCCGGGAGATACGCAGTATTTT. Protein product: CASKPPGDTQYF. This sequence joins TRBV6-2 or TRBV6-3 and TRBJ2-3; D gene unclear. Germline loops: CDR1 MNHEY, CDR2 SVGEGT. CDR3 length: 12 amino acids. V lost 7 bases to trimming and J lost 5 bases, with 10 bases between them.

The J gene is TRBJ1-1, the V gene TRBV5-5; D possibly corresponds to TRBD1 (5 bases). The CDR3 has 20 amino acids. Germline lookup yields CDR1 SGHKS and CDR2 YYEKEE (reference sequence). Between the trimmed V and J ends, which lost 1 base and 1 base, there was a span of 26 bases. CDR3 region: CASSLLYSWQGKSGNTEAFF. The CDR3, as DNA: TGTGCCAGCAGCTTGTTGTATTCCTGGCAGGGTAAATCTGGGAACACTGAAGCTTTCTTT.

This clonotype was detected only a few times. The chain couples TRBV28 to TRBJ2-4; 9 positions agree with TRBD2. TRBJ2-7 matches the DNA end more closely, so the J call is doubtful. CDR3 size: 15 residues. CDR1 is MDHEN, CDR2 SYDVKM, per germline. CDR3 sequence: CASSSSGLAWGEQYF. The CDR3, as DNA: TGTGCCAGCAGTTCCTCGGGACTAGCATGGGGCGAGCAGTACTTC.

This chain uses TRBV7-9 with TRBJ1-2; 10 nucleotides align to TRBD1. The germline V gene has CDR1 SEHNR and CDR2 FQNEAQ (reference sequence). CDR3 length equals 15 residues. V dropped 1 base and J dropped 6; count of bases not matched to a gene: 5. The CDR3 nucleotides read TGTGCCAGCAGCTTAGATAGGGACAGGGGAAATGGCTACACCTTC. Its translation is CASSLDRDRGNGYTF.

The V and J genes are TRBV6-5 and TRBJ1-2, with D possibly being TRBD1 (6 bases). The CDR3 is 14 amino acids. The germline V gene has CDR1 MNHEY and CDR2 SVGAGI. The V and J ends lost 6 bases and 2 bases respectively, with 13 bases between them. The CDR3 DNA follows: TGTGCCAGCAGCCCCGGGGACAACAACTATGGCTACACCTTC. Protein product: CASSPGDNNYGYTF.

The CDR3 is CASSQDLPSGYTF. In DNA, the CDR3 is TGCGCCAGCAGCCAAGATCTCCCATCAGGCTACACCTTC. The genes are TRBV4-1 and TRBJ1-2; D not certain. Germline V gene lookup returns CDR1 MGHRA and CDR2 YSYEKL. This CDR3 contains 13 residues. Trimming removed 0 bases from V and 8 bases from J, with 10 bases in between.

Regarding this clonotype: An end of the junction does not agree with germline; a read error may underlie this. For the CDR3, the DNA is TGTGCCAGCAGCTTGACCCCGGGGAGCGGGGGAGGCTACAATGGGCAGTTCTTC. As protein: CASSLTPGSGGGYNGQFF. The V gene is TRBV7-2, the J gene TRBJ2-1, with 8 bases aligning to TRBD2. The CDR3 extends over 18 amino acids. The germline CDR1 and CDR2 sequences are SGHTA and FQGNSA.

The chain has TRBV7-2 and TRBJ2-5; no clear D gene. The CDR3 loop spans 14 amino acids. Germline assignment: CDR1 SGHTA and CDR2 FQGNSA. V lost 1 base and J lost 5, with 11 bases in between. The CDR3 nucleotides are TGTGCCAGCAGCTTAGTCCCGGAAAGTGAGACCCAGTACTTC. Translating it yields CASSLVPESETQYF.